The source of this TCR beta chain is a study of cytomegalovirus exposure and HLA in healthy donors (dated by TCRdb to about 2017). Regarding the complete study: An earlier analysis of about 530 of the donors reported roughly 300 Gb of sequence data and 117 million unique TCR beta sequences obtained from 180 million or so T cells. HLA typing covered class I and class II loci at four-digit resolution. In addition to the first cohort of about 650 subjects, a separate validation cohort of about 120 different subjects was used. An earlier analysis of roughly 580 of the donors used high-throughput TCR beta sequencing to judge whether each TCR beta V gene segment behaved as functional or pseudogenic. The number of donors typed differed by locus, with roughly 620-630 for A, B, C, DRB1 and DQB1, 522 for DQA1, nearly 610 for DPA1, and roughly 450 for DPB1. Every repertoire in the discovery cohort had been generated on one and the same sequencing platform. The aim of the study was to test whether cataloging public T cell receptors could identify signatures of past pathogen exposure. Using immunosequencing, the study profiled T cell repertoires from some 670 subjects and related those repertoires to cytomegalovirus serostatus. A later genetic analysis used genome-wide SNP genotypes for about 60% of the roughly 700 donors, treating that subset as a discovery cohort. To predict cytomegalovirus infection status, the study combined high-throughput TCR immunosequencing, statistical association of individual TCRs with disease status, and machine learning. Among under 450 genotyped donors of the cohort, an average of about 240,000 unique TCR beta nucleotide sequences were sequenced per donor, around a sixth of them non-productive. Of the roughly 420 genotyped donors, more than 75% were placed in the genetic ancestry cluster associated with self-reported Caucasian donors. Rather than using new phenotypic data, the later analysis identified candidate immune exposures from TCR beta sequences and from how often those sequences occurred across donors. Donor age, sex, ethnicity and CMV serostatus were compiled together with the repertoire data. A later analysis re-examined previously published TCR beta repertoires from several hundred donors and added high-resolution HLA genotyping to investigate patterns of TCR occurrence. Roughly five DR-DQ haplotypes were treated as single units for association and clustering because of strong linkage in the cohort. An early release that covered several hundred HLA-typed donors contained about 290 gigabases of sequencing data and some 87 million unique TCR sequences. The investigation overall reported the following: A later analysis found that most CMV-associated TCR beta chains appeared HLA-restricted, with HLA associations seemingly driven largely by CMV exposure. Linkage disequilibrium might explain the correlated functional status among segregating V segments, but an unknown experimental factor could not be ruled out. In a later analysis, the rate of TCR association differed among HLA loci, with DRB1 alleles having the most associated TCRs and HLA-C alleles having the fewest. In an earlier analysis of 587 of the donors, most TCR beta V segments appeared in productive rearrangements about 87% or about 30% of the time, broadly matching IMGT annotations. A few of the identified cytomegalovirus-associated TCR beta chains were confirmed in vitro to be specific for cytomegalovirus antigens. In a later analysis, over 15,000 TCR beta sequences were associated with specific HLA alleles at a false discovery rate of 0.05. The presence/absence analyses assumed that sequencing depth was roughly uniform across donors, and that assumption may not be true. For the cohort, immune exposure information was limited to CMV serostatus. Compared with the approximately 670-donor mean, donors in an Asian-associated ancestry cluster had fewer N-insertions in productive TCRs, according to a later genetic analysis. The classifier was reported to diagnose cytomegalovirus status with high specificity and sensitivity in both the original and validation cohorts. A total of 150 or so TCR beta chains were listed by the study as associated with cytomegalovirus. The cohort was sequenced for TCR beta chains only, and without alpha or paired-chain data the features that could be detected were limited. A cluster of highly shared sequence variants was judged likely to represent a technical artifact of the sequencing pipeline. Several of the top co-occurrence clusters appeared to be linked to parvovirus B19, influenza, CMV and Epstein-Barr virus, according to a later analysis. Because HLA typing was unavailable for some donors at each locus, only the typed subset was used in association tests. The 87-base-pair reads could not distinguish some IMGT-functional V segments, including TRBV6-2 and TRBV6-3, so those segments were excluded. In a later analysis, HLA-associated TCR beta chains were found to be more clonally expanded and to have lower generation probabilities than equally common non-associated chains. The authors suggested that the approach could potentially be extended to other disease states and immunological phenotypes. When HLA alleles, especially DR and DQ, strongly co-occurred, attributing TCR associations to individual alleles was difficult. A later genetic analysis associated a missense DCLRE1C variant with V-gene and J-gene trimming of TCR beta chains, and an independent cohort replicated the association. A further reported finding was that TCR beta sequences accurately predicted the HLA-A and HLA-B alleles for most subjects in the first cohort. Because counts were too low, some 17 rarely observed V segments, including chromosome 9 orphons, were left out of the earlier analysis of several hundred of the donors. Across donors, most TCR sequences were observed very rarely, whereas some public TCRs were present in many individuals.

The receptor library was made with the immunoSEQ multiplex PCR assay. The multiplex PCR relied on a mix of 60 forward primers for TCR Vbeta segments and 13 reverse primers for TCR Jbeta segments. The CDR3 region of rearranged TCR beta genes was amplified from genomic DNA by a multiplex PCR assay. The Illumina HiSeq System was used to sequence the amplified TCR beta libraries as 87-base-pair reads. In the source study's methods: A later analysis counted 75 million to 100 million unique TCR beta chains across the 600 to 850 repertoires, and some 12 million of these chains were shared by at least two donors. Raw reads were error-corrected and collapsed into unique sequences by a nearest-neighbor algorithm in which closely related sequences were merged to remove PCR and sequencing errors. Alignment of CDR3 sequences to IMGT reference sequences was used to assign V, D and J gene segments. For a sequence to be retained, a match of at least six nucleotides to both a V gene segment and a J gene segment was required. Rearrangements were classified as productive when the CDR3 lacked stop codons and remained in frame with V and J, and all other rearrangements were classified as non-productive. Following IMGT convention, CDR3 was defined as the stretch from the second conserved V-encoded cysteine up to the conserved J-encoded phenylalanine. The earlier analysis of roughly 590 of the donors excluded sequences that lacked an unambiguous match to a single V gene segment. An earlier analysis of approximately 590 of the donors called V segments functional above 56.7% productive rearrangements and segregating when the between-donor standard deviation exceeded 5%. A statistical classification framework was built for diagnosing cytomegalovirus status from the catalog of TCR beta chain sequences. In a later analysis, TCR nucleotide sequences were compared against IMGT/GENE-DB human TR gene sequences so that V and J genes could be assigned. In a later analysis, CDR3 sequences and most-parsimonious VDJ recombination scenarios were assigned using the TCRdist pipeline. A later analysis defined each TCR beta chain by its CDR3 amino acid sequence plus V-gene family, and excluded reads lacking a unique V-gene family. To address suspected cross-contamination and a sequencing artifact, a later analysis removed a few hundred highly shared, low-generation-probability nucleotide sequences. A later analysis calculated a clonal expansion index for each public chain from normalized within-repertoire ranks of inferred template counts. In a later analysis, generation probabilities were computed using a VDJ recombination model fitted to out-of-frame rearrangements, and the results were checked against IGoR. Hypergeometric tests were used in a later analysis to score TCR-TCR, TCR-HLA and TCR-CMV co-occurrence, with a repertoire-size bias correction applied to the TCR pairs. To estimate false discovery rates, a later analysis permuted the HLA or CMV assignments 20 times. In a later analysis, co-occurring TCRs were grouped using DBSCAN, and TCRdist sequence similarity was added for clustering within HLA-allele-positive subsets. For co-occurrence clustering, repertoires with fewer than 30,000 or more than 120,000 public chains were excluded, along with four to six repertoires with anomalous nucleotide sharing. What TCRdb holds here is the immuneACCESS table cut down to in-frame rearrangements. Part of the clones is not present; checked against another copy, under half of the missing clones reflect an unresolved V gene, and the others are unexplained. The V and J calls and clone size come from that table; D and trimming were worked out from the DNA. Present in this sample are approximately 100,000 clones, 10% of which were seen just once. Over 4.5% of the sample belongs to the ten largest clones.

In total, roughly 710 healthy bone marrow donors made up the cohort. At the time of sampling, every cohort member was nominally healthy, though immune exposures that went unrecorded were likely present. The donor tested CMV seropositive and was one of the 289 seropositive cohort members. A peripheral blood sample was provided by each donor, and peripheral blood mononuclear cells were used for TCR beta sequencing. The Qiagen DNeasy Blood Extraction Kit was used to extract genomic DNA from the blood cell samples. Taken from cysteine to phenylalanine, the CDR3 has 14 residues. The retained sequence is limited to the CDR3, 42 bases, with the frame set at the first base. The germline V gene (reference sequence) gives CDR1 as LNHNV and CDR2 as YYDKDF. Cut back by 1 base and 2 bases, the V and J ends lie 6 bases apart. This clone was detected many times. Its antigen remains unidentified. Base qualities were left out, and no much larger clone turns up one base away. The same CDR3 is also encoded by other DNA sequences in this sample.

The TCR was taken from a middle-aged man in good health and CMV-seropositive. The sequenced sample consisted of PBMCs. Recombination linked TRBV15 to TRBJ1-3, with the identity of the D gene unclear. The base sequence is TGTGCCACCAGCAGAGCCGGAGCTGGAAACACCATATATTTT. This translates into CATSRAGAGNTIYF.